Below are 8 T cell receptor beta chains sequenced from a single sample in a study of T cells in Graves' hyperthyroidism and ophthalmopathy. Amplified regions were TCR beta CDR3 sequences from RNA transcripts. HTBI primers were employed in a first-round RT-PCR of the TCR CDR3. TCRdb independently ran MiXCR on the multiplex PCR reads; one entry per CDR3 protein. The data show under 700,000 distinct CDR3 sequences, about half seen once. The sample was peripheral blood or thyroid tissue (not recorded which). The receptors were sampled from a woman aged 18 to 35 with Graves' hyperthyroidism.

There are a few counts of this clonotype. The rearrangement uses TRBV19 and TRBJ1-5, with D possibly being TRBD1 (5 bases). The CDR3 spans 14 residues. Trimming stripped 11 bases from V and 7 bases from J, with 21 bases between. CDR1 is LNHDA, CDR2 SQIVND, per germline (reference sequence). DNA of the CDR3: TGTGCCTGGAGTCAGGGAGGGCGGAGGCAGCCCCAGCATTTT. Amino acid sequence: CAWSQGGRRQPQHF.

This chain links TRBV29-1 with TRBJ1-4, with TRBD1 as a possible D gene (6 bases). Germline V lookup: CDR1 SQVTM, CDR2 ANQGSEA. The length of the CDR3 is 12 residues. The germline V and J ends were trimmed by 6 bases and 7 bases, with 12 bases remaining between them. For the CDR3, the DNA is TGCAGCGTCCTCGCCAGGGGTGAAAAACTGTTTTTT. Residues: CSVLARGEKLFF.

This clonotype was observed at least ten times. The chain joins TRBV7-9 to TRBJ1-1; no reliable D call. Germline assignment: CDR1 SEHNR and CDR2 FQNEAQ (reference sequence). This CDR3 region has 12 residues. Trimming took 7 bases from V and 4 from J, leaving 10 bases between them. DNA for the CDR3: TGTGCCAGCACCCTTGGAAGCACTGAAGCTTTCTTT. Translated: CASTLGSTEAFF.

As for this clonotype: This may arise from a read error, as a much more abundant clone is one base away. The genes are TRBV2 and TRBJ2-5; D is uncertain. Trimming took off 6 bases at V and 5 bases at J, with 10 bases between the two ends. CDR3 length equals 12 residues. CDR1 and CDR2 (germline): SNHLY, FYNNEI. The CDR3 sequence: CASRPISETQYF. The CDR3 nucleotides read TGTGCCAGCAGACCGATTTCGGAGACCCAGTACTTC.

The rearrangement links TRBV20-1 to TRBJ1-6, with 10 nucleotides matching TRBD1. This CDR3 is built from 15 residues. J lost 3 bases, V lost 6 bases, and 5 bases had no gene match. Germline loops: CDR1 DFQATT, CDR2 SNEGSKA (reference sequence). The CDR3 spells CSAPGQGIYNSPLHF. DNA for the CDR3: TGCAGTGCCCCGGGACAGGGGATCTATAATTCACCCCTCCACTTT.

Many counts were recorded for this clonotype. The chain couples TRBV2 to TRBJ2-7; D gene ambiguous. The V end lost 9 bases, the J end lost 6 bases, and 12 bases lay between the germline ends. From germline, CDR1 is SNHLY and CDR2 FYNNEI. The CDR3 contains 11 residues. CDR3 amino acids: CASSNPSEQYF. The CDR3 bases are TGTGCCAGTTCTAACCCGAGCGAGCAGTACTTC.

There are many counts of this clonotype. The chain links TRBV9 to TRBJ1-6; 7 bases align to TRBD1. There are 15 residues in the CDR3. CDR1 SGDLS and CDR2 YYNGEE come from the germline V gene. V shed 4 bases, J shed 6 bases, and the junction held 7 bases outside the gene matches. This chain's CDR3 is CASSPRQGGNSPLHF. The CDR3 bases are TGTGCCAGCAGCCCACGGCAGGGGGGTAATTCACCCCTCCACTTT.

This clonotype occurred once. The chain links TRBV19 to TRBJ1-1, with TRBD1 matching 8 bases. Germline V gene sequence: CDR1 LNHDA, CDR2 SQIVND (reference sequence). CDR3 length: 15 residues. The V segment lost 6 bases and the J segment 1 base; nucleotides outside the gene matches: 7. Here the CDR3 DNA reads TGTGCCAGTAGCTACAGGGGGAAAAAGAACACTGAAGCTTTCTTT. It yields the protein CASSYRGKKNTEAFF.